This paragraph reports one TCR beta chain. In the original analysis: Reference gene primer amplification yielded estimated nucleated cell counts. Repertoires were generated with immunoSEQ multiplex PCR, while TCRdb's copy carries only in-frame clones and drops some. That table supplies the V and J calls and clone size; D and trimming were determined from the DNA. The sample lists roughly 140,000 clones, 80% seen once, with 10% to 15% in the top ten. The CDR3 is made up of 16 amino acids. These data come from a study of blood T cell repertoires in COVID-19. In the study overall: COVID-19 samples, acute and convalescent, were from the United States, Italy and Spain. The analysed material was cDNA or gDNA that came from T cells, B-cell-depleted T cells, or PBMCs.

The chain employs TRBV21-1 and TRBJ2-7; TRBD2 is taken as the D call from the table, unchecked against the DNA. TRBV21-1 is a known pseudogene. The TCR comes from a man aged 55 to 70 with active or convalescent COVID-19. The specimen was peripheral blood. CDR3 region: CASSKVGLAHSYEQYF. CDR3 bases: TGTGCCAGCAGCAAAGTAGGACTAGCGCACTCCTACGAGCAGTACTTC.